The T cell receptor (beta chain) described here comes from a study of blood T cell repertoires in COVID-19. At the level of the study: PBMCs, B-cell-depleted T cells, or T cells provided the cDNA or gDNA that made up the material.

Participants were aged about 18 to 90 years, lived in 20 to 25 US areas, and enrolled virtually. Grouping used clinical history reported by participants in a survey and questionnaire. With V trimmed by 4 bases and J by 5 bases, 12 bases remained unmatched. This CDR3 has 16 residues. Germline-derived CDR1 and CDR2 are SGHRS and YFSETQ. In the authors' workflow: Amplification from reference gene primers served as the basis for estimated nucleated cell counts. TCRdb's table, derived via immunoSEQ multiplex PCR, lists solely in-frame clones and lacks some. That table is the source of V, J and clone size, and D and trimming were worked out from the DNA. The sample has some 200,000 clones, approximately 90% seen once.

The sequence derives from a man aged 18 to 35 with acute COVID-19. V is TRBV5-1 and J is TRBJ2-7; TRBD1 agrees at 10 bases. Sequenced material: PBMCs or T cells enriched from blood (not recorded which). The CDR3 coding sequence is TGCGCCAGCAGCCTGTCTGGGACAGGGGTATATGACGAGCAGTACTTC. Amino acid sequence: CASSLSGTGVYDEQYF.